This is a list of T cell receptor beta chains from one sample in a study of response to subunit inactivated influenza vaccine. TCRdb fed the RT-PCR reads into MiXCR, producing one record per CDR3 protein. In the table there are 650,000 to 800,000 distinct CDR3 sequences, about 18% of which are singletons. Sequencing used PBMCs from blood, obtained 4 to 6 days after vaccination. These receptors all stem from a man aged 50-60 years who received an inactivated influenza vaccine. CDR3s include the opening cysteine and the closing phenylalanine or tryptophan. The order of the fields is V gene, clone size, D gene, J gene, CDR3 protein, CDR3 DNA. A D gene is named only where the DNA matches it firmly. Clone size is stated in some rows and not others, as once, few, many or a class when expanded.

V gene: TRBV7-2; clone size: NA; D gene: TRBD1; J gene: TRBJ1-5; CDR3 protein: CASSLAPGGGNQPQHF; CDR3 DNA: TGTGCCAGCAGCTTAGCCCCAGGGGGCGGCAATCAGCCCCAGCATTTT
V gene: TRBV5-1; clone size: few; D gene: NA; J gene: TRBJ2-3; CDR3 protein: CASIPPGTYSDTQYF; CDR3 DNA: TGCGCCAGCATCCCACCCGGGACTTATTCAGATACGCAGTATTTT
V gene: TRBV24-1; clone size: NA; D gene: NA; J gene: TRBJ2-5; CDR3 protein: CATSDLMGGQETQYF; CDR3 DNA: TGTGCCACCAGTGACCTGATGGGCGGCCAAGAGACCCAGTACTTC
V gene: TRBV2; clone size: NA; D gene: NA; J gene: TRBJ2-5; CDR3 protein: CASRLLGEAPGFETQYF; CDR3 DNA: TGTGCCAGCAGGCTTCTCGGGGAAGCTCCGGGTTTTGAGACCCAGTACTTC
V gene: TRBV20-1; clone size: NA; D gene: TRBD2; J gene: TRBJ2-1; CDR3 protein: CSAREPGLAYSQFF; CDR3 DNA: TGCAGTGCTAGAGAACCGGGACTAGCGTATAGCCAGTTCTTC
V gene: TRBV7-8; clone size: many; D gene: NA; J gene: TRBJ1-1; CDR3 protein: CASSPTGRGGEAFF; CDR3 DNA: TGTGCCAGCAGCCCTACAGGGCGAGGTGGTGAAGCTTTCTTT
V gene: TRBV7-9; clone size: NA; D gene: NA; J gene: TRBJ2-3; CDR3 protein: CASSSLDRSTDTQYF; CDR3 DNA: TGTGCCAGCAGCAGCTTGGACAGAAGCACAGATACGCAGTATTTT
V gene: TRBV7-9; clone size: few; D gene: NA; J gene: TRBJ2-3; CDR3 protein: CASSLTSGLTDTQYF; CDR3 DNA: TGTGCCAGCAGCTTAACCAGCGGCCTCACAGATACGCAGTATTTT
V gene: TRBV12-3/TRBV12-4; clone size: few; D gene: NA; J gene: TRBJ2-5; CDR3 protein: CASSFAPVEETQYF; CDR3 DNA: TGTGCCAGCAGTTTCGCGCCAGTGGAAGAGACCCAGTACTTC
V gene: TRBV6-2/TRBV6-3; clone size: many; D gene: TRBD1; J gene: TRBJ1-1; CDR3 protein: CASRPGQMNTEAFF; CDR3 DNA: TGTGCCAGCAGACCGGGACAGATGAACACTGAAGCTTTCTTT
V gene: TRBV20-1; clone size: few; D gene: TRBD1; J gene: TRBJ2-7; CDR3 protein: CSATPGQNYEQYF; CDR3 DNA: TGCAGTGCCACTCCGGGACAGAACTACGAGCAGTACTTC
V gene: TRBV5-5; clone size: few; D gene: NA; J gene: TRBJ1-5; CDR3 protein: CASSLLGGADNQPQHF; CDR3 DNA: TGTGCCAGCAGCTTACTGGGAGGGGCGGACAATCAGCCCCAGCATTTT
V gene: TRBV11-1; clone size: many; D gene: NA; J gene: TRBJ2-7; CDR3 protein: CASSFSNSRGSYEQYF; CDR3 DNA: TGTGCCAGCAGCTTCTCCAACAGTCGCGGCTCCTACGAGCAGTACTTC
V gene: TRBV20-1; clone size: NA; D gene: NA; J gene: TRBJ2-7; CDR3 protein: CSARDVRGTTTTQYF; CDR3 DNA: TGCAGTGCTAGAGATGTCCGGGGAACAACTACGACGCAGTACTTC
V gene: TRBV28; clone size: NA; D gene: NA; J gene: TRBJ2-7; CDR3 protein: CAAKVVGSAYEQYF; CDR3 DNA: TGTGCAGCCAAAGTGGTTGGCAGTGCCTACGAGCAGTACTTC